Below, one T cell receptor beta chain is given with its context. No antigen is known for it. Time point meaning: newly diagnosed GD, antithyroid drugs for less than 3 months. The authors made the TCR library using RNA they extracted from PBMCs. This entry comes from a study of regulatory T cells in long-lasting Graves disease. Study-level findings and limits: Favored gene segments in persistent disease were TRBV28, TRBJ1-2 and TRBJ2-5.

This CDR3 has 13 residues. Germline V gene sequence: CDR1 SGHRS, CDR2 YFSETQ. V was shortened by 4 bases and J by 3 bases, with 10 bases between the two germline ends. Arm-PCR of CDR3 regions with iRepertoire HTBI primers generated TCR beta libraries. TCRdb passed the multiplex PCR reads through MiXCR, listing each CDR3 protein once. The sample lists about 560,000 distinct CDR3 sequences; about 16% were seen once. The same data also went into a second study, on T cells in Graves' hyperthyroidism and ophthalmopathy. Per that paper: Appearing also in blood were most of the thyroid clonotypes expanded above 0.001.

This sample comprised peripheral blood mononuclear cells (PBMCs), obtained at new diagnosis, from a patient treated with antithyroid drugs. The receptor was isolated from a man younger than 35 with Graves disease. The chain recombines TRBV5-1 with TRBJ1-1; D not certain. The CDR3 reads CASSRGVDTEAFF. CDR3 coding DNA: TGCGCCAGCAGCCGCGGGGTGGACACTGAAGCTTTCTTT.